This T cell receptor beta chain was sequenced in a study of spatial heterogeneity in lung cancer. Study outcomes and limitations: One measure, the expanded intratumoral alpha and beta TCR count, tracked tumor mutation counts.

At least ten counts were recorded for this clonotype. The antigen remains unidentified. From the 5' RACE reads, TCRdb called clonotypes with MiXCR, one entry per CDR3 protein. The sample has some 9,000 distinct CDR3 sequences; roughly 6% are singletons. The time point is: sample taken at primary tumor resection. Samples were donated by 72 untreated early-stage non-small cell lung cancer patients. The sequence came from a female donor with early-stage non-small cell lung cancer. Specimen: lung tumor tissue, collected at surgery.

The CDR3 coding sequence is TGTGCCAGCAGCTTAACGGACTCGGGCGGTTACGAGCAGTACTTC. Protein sequence: CASSLTDSGGYEQYF. The chain combines TRBV11-1 with TRBJ2-7, with D tentatively TRBD2 (5 bases). Germline assignment: CDR1 SGHAT and CDR2 FQDESV (reference sequence). This CDR3 spans 15 amino acids. Trimming pared 2 bases from V and 4 bases from J, leaving 15 bases between.